This T cell receptor (beta chain) was profiled in a study of CD8+ T cells in alopecia areata. General study findings and limits: Scalp specimens additionally yield sequences from normal skin's resident alphabeta T cells.

Sorted out of PBMCs were CD4+ T cells and CD8+ T cells. This clone turned up a few times. Antigen unknown. Extracted RNA was reverse transcribed into cDNA, the sequencing template. Generated by immunoSEQ multiplex PCR, the TCRdb table keeps only in-frame clones and is missing some. The sample carries under 150,000 clones, around 62% recorded once. Input material: CD8+ T cells sorted from blood. The source is a human donor in good health.

The CDR3 sequence is CASSLPRTYQETQYF. The CDR3 bases are TGTGCCAGCAGCTTACCGCGGACTTACCAAGAGACCCAGTACTTC. The chain has TRBV7-9 and TRBJ2-5, with D perhaps matching TRBD2 (5 bases). CDR3 length equals 15 residues. The germline CDR1 and CDR2 sequences are SEHNR and FQNEAQ (reference sequence). V gave up 2 bases and J gave up 0 bases, with 10 bases separating them.